This entry describes one TCR beta chain. During its preparation, the TCRbeta library received unique molecular identifiers. Each CDR3 protein is one row after TCRdb ran MiXCR on the PCR reads. The repertoire holds approximately 340,000 distinct CDR3 sequences, with 10% as singletons. V lost 3 bases, J lost 3 bases, and 4 bases stayed unmatched. Germline CDR1 SEHNR, CDR2 FQNEAQ (reference sequence). This CDR3 contains 14 residues. This entry is derived from a study of T-cell reconstitution after alpha-beta-depleted transplantation in children. The chain joins TRBV7-9 to TRBJ2-7; TRBD2 aligns across 8 bases. The receptor comes from a human donor who donated a stem cell graft to a child with acute lymphoblastic leukemia. Sequenced material: PBMCs from the stem cell graft donor, taken from the stem cell graft. The CDR3: CASSFWREDYEQYF. CDR3 coding DNA: TGTGCCAGCAGCTTCTGGCGGGAGGACTACGAGCAGTACTTC. The full variable domain, its missing parts supplied by reference TRBV7-9 and TRBJ2-7, is DTGVSQNPRHKITKRGQNVTFRCDPISEHNRLYWYRQTLGQGPEFLTYFQNEAQLEKSRLLSDRFSAERPKGSFSTLEIQRTEQGDSAMYLCASSFWREDYEQYFGPGTRLTVT.